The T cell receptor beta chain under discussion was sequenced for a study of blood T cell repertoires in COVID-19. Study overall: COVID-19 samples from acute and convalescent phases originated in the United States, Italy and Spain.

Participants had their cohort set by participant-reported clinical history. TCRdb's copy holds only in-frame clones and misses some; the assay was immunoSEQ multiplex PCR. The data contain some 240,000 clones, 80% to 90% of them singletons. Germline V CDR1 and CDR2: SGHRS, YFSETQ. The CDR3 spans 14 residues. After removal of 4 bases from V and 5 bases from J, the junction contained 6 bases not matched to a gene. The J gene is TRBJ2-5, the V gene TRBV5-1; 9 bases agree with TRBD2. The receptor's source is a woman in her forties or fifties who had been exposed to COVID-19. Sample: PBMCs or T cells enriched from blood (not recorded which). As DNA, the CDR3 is TGCGCCAGCAGCGGCGGGGGGGCCGCTGAGACCCAGTACTTC. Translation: CASSGGGAAETQYF.